The entry that follows covers one T cell receptor (beta chain) sequence. What it binds is unknown. The source of the sample is a study of cytomegalovirus exposure and HLA in healthy donors. Study overall: Among the approximately 400 donors who were genotyped, around 77% fell in the genetic ancestry cluster that is associated with self-reported Caucasian donors. General observations from the study: Some segments of the V type, notably TRBV6-2 and TRBV6-3, were excluded as indistinguishable. What TCR beta sequences reportedly achieved was accurate prediction of HLA-A and HLA-B alleles in most subjects. In terms of immune exposure information, only CMV serostatus was available.

Researchers ran the PCR with 60 Vbeta and 13 Jbeta primers. Method: immunoSEQ multiplex PCR; TCRdb's copy keeps in-frame clones and lacks some. The sample has 150,000 to 200,000 clones, 70% to 90% seen once. The germline V gene encodes CDR1 LNHNV and CDR2 YYDKDF (reference sequence). The CDR3 loop spans 16 amino acids. The V gene end was trimmed by 1 base and the J gene end by 6 bases; junction bases not matched to a gene: 8. The clonotype originates from a woman under 30 in good health and CMV-seronegative. Sequenced input: PBMCs. The rearrangement links TRBV15 to TRBJ1-5, with 8 bases lining up with TRBD1. The CDR3 region has the DNA TGTGCCACCAGCAGAGGAGGCACAGGGGGGTCTCAGCCCCAGCATTTT. Its protein product is CATSRGGTGGSQPQHF. Filled out from reference TRBV15 and TRBJ1-5, the complete variable domain reads DAMVIQNPRYQVTQFGKPVTLSCSQTLNHNVMYWYQQKSSQAPKLLFHYYDKDFNNEADTPDNFQSRRPNTSFCFLDIRSPGLGDTAMYLCATSRGGTGGSQPQHFGDGTRLSIL.